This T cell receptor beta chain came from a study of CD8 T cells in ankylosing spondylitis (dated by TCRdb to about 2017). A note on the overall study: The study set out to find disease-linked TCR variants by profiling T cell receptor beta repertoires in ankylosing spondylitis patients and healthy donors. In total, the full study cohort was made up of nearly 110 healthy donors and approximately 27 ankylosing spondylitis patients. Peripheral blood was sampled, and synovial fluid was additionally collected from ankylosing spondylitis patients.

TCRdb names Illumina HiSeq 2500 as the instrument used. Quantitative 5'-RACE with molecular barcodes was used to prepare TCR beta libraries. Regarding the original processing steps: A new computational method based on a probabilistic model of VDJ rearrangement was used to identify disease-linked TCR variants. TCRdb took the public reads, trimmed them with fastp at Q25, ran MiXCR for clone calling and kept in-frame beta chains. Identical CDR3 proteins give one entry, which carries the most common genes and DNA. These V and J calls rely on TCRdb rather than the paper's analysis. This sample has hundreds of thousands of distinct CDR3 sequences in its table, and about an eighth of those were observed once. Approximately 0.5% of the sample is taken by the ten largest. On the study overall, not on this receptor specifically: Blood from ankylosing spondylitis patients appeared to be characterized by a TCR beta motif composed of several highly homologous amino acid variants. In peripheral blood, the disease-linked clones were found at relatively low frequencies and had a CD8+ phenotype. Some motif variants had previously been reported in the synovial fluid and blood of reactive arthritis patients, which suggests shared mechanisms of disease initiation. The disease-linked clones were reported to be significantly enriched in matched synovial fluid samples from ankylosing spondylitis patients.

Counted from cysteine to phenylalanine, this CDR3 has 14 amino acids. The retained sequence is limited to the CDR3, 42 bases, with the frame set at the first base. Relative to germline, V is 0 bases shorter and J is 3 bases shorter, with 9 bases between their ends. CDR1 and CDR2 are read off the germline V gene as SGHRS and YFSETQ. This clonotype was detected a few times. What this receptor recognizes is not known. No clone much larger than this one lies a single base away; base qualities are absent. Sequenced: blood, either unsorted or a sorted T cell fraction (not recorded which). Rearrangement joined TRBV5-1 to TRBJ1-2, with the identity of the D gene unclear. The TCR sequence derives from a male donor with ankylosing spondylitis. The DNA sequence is TGCGCCAGCAGCTTGGAACGGGTCGACTATGGCTACACCTTC. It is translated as CASSLERVDYGYTF.